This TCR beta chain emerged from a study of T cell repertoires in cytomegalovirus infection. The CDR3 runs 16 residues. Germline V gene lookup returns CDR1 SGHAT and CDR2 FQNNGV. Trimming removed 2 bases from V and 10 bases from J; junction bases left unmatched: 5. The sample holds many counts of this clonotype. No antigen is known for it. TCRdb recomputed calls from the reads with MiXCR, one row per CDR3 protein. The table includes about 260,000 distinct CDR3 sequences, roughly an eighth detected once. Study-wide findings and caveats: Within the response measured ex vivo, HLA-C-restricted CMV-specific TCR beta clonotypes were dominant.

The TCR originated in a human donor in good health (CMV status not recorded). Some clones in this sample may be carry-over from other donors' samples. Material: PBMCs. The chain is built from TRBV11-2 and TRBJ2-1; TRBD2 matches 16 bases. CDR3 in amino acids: CASSLKGLAGGGEQFF. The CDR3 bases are TGTGCCAGCAGCTTAAAGGGACTAGCGGGAGGGGGAGAGCAGTTCTTC.